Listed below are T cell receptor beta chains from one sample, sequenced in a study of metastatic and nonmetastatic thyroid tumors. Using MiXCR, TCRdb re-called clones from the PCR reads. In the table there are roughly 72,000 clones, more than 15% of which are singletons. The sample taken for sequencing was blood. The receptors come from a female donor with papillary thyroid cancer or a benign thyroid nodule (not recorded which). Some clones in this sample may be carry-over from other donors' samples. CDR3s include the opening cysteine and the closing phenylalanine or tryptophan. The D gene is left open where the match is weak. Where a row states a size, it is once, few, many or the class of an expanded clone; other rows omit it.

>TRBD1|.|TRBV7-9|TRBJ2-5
TGTGCCAGCATCCGGACAGGGAGAGAGACCCAGTACTTC
CASIRTGRETQYF
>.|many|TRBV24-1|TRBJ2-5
TGTGCCACCCTTACGACCCAGTACTTC
CATLTTQYF
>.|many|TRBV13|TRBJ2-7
TGTGCCAGCAGCCACTTGGCGGTGAGCTCCTACGAGCAGTACTTC
CASSHLAVSSYEQYF
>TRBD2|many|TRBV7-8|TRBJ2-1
TGTGCCAGCAGCTTAGGTGGGGCCCCGGGGGGTGAGCAGTTCTTC
CASSLGGAPGGEQFF
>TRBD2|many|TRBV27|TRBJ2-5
TGTGCCAGCAGGGGACTAGAAGAGACCCAGTACTTC
CASRGLEETQYF
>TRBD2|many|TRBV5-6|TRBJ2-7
TGTGCCAGCAGCTTAAGCGGGAGTCACGAGCAGTACTTC
CASSLSGSHEQYF
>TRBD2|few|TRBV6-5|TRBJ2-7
TGTGCCAGCGTTGGCAGCGGGAGCCACGTGCAGTACTTC
CASVGSGSHVQYF
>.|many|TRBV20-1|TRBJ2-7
TGCAGTGCGAAGGGTGCCAGCTCTCTATCCGAGCAGTACTTC
CSAKGASSLSEQYF
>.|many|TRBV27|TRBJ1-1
TGTGCCAGCAGTTTAAACAGGGTCACTGAAGCTTTCTTT
CASSLNRVTEAFF
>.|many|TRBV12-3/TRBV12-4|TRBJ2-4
TGTGCCAGCGACACCGGGTCAAAAAACATTCAGTACTTC
CASDTGSKNIQYF
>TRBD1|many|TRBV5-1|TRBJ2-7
TGCGCCAGCACAAGGGACAGGGGGCTTTACGAGCAGTACTTC
CASTRDRGLYEQYF
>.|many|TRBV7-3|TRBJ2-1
TGTGCCAGCAGCTTTCGGGACTTAAGTAACAATGAGCAGTTCTTC
CASSFRDLSNNEQFF
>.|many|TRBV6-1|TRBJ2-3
TGTGCCAGCAGTCGCGGACTCAACACAGATACGCAGTATTTT
CASSRGLNTDTQYF
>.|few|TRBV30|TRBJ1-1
TGTGCCTGGAGTGTAAGGTCAGTCCGGGCTGAAGCTTTCTTT
CAWSVRSVRAEAFF
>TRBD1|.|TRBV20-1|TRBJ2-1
TGCAGTGCTAGAAGAACAGGGGGCGGTGAGCAGTTCTTC
CSARRTGGGEQFF
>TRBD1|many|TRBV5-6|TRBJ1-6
TGTGCCAGCAGCTTGGGAGGGGGCGGTTCACCCCTCCACTTT
CASSLGGGGSPLHF
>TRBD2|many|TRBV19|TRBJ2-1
TGTGCCAGTAGTGGACGTAGCGGGAGGGCCTACAATGAGCAGTTCTTC
CASSGRSGRAYNEQFF
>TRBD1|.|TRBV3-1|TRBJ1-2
TGTGCCAGCAGCCAGGGGACAGGGCGGCAAGGCTATGGCTACACCTTC
CASSQGTGRQGYGYTF
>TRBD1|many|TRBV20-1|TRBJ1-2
TGCAGCGTAAAGTCTGGGACAGTAAACGGTGGCTACACCTTC
CSVKSGTVNGGYTF
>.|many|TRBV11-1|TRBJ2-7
TGTGCCAGCAGCCGCGAGATCTACGAGCAGTACTTC
CASSREIYEQYF
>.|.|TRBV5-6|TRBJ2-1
TGTGCCAGCAGCGCCGAATACAATGAGCAGTTCTTC
CASSAEYNEQFF
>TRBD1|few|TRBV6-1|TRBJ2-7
TGTGCCAGCAGCCGATCAGGGGGCGGCGAGCAGTACTTC
CASSRSGGGEQYF
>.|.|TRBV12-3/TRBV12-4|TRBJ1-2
TGTGCCAGCAGTCCCCGGGTGTATGGCTACACCTTC
CASSPRVYGYTF
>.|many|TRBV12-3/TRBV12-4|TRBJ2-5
TGTGCCAGCAGTTTACAAGAGACCCAGTACTTC
CASSLQETQYF
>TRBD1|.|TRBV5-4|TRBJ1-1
TGTGCCAGCAGCCCTCCGACAGGGCCGAACACTGAAGCTTTCTTT
CASSPPTGPNTEAFF
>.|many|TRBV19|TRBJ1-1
TGTGCCAGTGCCGGGGGGGAGGGGTTCGACACTGAAGCTTTCTTT
CASAGGEGFDTEAFF
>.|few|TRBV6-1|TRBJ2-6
TGTGCCAGCAGTGAAGCATACTATAGGGCGTCTGGGGCCAACGTCCTGACTTTC
CASSEAYYRASGANVLTF
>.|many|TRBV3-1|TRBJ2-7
TGTGCCAGCAGCCGGGGGATCCAACTGGGGAGGCACGAGCAGTACTTC
CASSRGIQLGRHEQYF
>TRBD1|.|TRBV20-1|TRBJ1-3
TGCAGTGCTAGCAAGACAGGGAGGGGAAACACCATATATTTT
CSASKTGRGNTIYF
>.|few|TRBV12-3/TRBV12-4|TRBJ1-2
TGTGCCAGCAGATCGGACAGAAACTATGGCTACACCTTC
CASRSDRNYGYTF
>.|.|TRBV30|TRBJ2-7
TGTGCCTGGAGAAAGAAGAATTTCTACGAGCAGTACTTC
CAWRKKNFYEQYF
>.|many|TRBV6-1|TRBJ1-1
TGTGCCAGCAGTGAGATCCGAGGAGCTTTCTTT
CASSEIRGAFF
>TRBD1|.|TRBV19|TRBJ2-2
TGTGCCAGTAGTATAGGTCCCTCACAGGGGGCGGGCACCGGGGAGCTGTTTTTT
CASSIGPSQGAGTGELFF
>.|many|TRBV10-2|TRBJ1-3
TGCGCCAGCAGTGAGTCGCCGGCCCGGGGGAACACCATATATTTT
CASSESPARGNTIYF
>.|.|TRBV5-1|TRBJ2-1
TGCACCAGCAGCATACTCTGGGGTGGCCATGGGGAAGACAATGAGCAGTTCTTC
CTSSILWGGHGEDNEQFF
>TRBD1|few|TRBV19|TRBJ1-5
TGTGCCAGTAGCGGGACAGCAGATCAGCCCCAGCATTTT
CASSGTADQPQHF
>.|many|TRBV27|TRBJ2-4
TGTGCCAGCAGTTCGATGCCGGGACGTGACCTAGCCAAAAACATTCAGTACTTC
CASSSMPGRDLAKNIQYF
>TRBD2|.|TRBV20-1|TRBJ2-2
TGCAGTGCTAGAGATCCTGTAGCGGGAGGGGGCACCGGGGAGCTGTTTTTT
CSARDPVAGGGTGELFF
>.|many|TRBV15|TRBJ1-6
TGTGCCACCAGCAGAGAGCGGGAAAATTCACCCCTCCACTTT
CATSRERENSPLHF
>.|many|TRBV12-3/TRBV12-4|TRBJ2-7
TGTGCCAGCAGTGAGACAGTATCCTACGAGCAGTACTTC
CASSETVSYEQYF
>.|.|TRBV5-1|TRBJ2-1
TGCGCCAGCAGCTTGGGGGCTAGCACCCCTCGGGAGCAGTTCTTC
CASSLGASTPREQFF
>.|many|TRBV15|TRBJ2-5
TGTGCCACCACACGAGACACCGCTCAAGAGACCCAGTACTTC
CATTRDTAQETQYF
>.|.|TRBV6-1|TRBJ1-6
TGTGCCAGCAGTGCCGCCAGAAATTCACCCCTCCACTTT
CASSAARNSPLHF
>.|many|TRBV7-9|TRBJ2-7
TGTGCCAGCAGCTTAGTGGGATACGAGCAGTACTTC
CASSLVGYEQYF
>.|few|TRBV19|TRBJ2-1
TGTGCCAGTAGTATATCTCTGGGGGCTGAGCAGTTCTTC
CASSISLGAEQFF
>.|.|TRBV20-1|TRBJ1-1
TGCAGTGCTAGCAAAGGGGGGTCGGAGAACACTGAAGCTTTCTTT
CSASKGGSENTEAFF
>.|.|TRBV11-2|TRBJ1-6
TGTGCCAACAATCCAGACGGGGTCGGTAATAATTCACCCCTCCACTTT
CANNPDGVGNNSPLHF
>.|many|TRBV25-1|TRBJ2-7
TGTGCCAGCAGTGAGGGCAGCTACGAGCAGTACTTC
CASSEGSYEQYF
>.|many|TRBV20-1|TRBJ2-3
TGCAGTGCTAGAGATAGCGCGGCCATCTCTGATACGCAGTATTTT
CSARDSAAISDTQYF
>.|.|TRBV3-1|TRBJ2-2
TGTGCCAGCAGCCCAATGACACGGCTGGATGACACCGGGGAGCTGTTTTTT
CASSPMTRLDDTGELFF
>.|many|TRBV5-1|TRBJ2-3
TGCGCCAGCAGCCAGGAACAGGGCACAGATACGCAGTATTTT
CASSQEQGTDTQYF
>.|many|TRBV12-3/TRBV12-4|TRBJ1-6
TGTGCCAGCAGTGGGGCCGGGGGTGGCTCACCCCTCCACTTT
CASSGAGGGSPLHF
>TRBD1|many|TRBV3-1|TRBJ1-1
TGTGCCAGCAGCCCGACAGGGGACGAAACTGAAGCTTTCTTT
CASSPTGDETEAFF